Following are 8 T cell receptor beta chains from one sample sequenced in a study of blood T cell repertoires in COVID-19. Only in-frame clones appear in the TCRdb table, and some are missing; sequencing was by immunoSEQ multiplex PCR. The sample gives 200,000 or so clones, roughly 80% of which show up once; around 16% is in the top ten. The specimen sequenced was peripheral blood. These receptors were collected from a man aged 60 to 75 with active or convalescent COVID-19.

A few counts support this clone. The V gene is TRBV4-2, the J gene TRBJ1-1; a weak D match, TRBD1 (5 bases). Looked up from germline, CDR1 is LGHNA and CDR2 is YNFKEQ. V shed 0 bases and J shed 3 bases, with 14 bases lying between them. The CDR3 totals 16 residues. Here the CDR3 DNA reads TGTGCCAGCAGCCAAGAATGGCTCCGGGGGGACACTGAAGCTTTCTTT. Protein sequence: CASSQEWLRGDTEAFF.

V and J are TRBV4-3 and TRBJ1-5, with 9 bases lining up with TRBD1. Germline trimming cut 4 bases from V and 7 bases from J; bases unmatched to any gene: 5. This CDR3 has 14 residues. Germline lookup yields CDR1 LGHNA and CDR2 YSLEER. The CDR3 region is CASSLDRGNQPQHF. As DNA, the CDR3 is TGCGCCAGCAGCCTTGACAGGGGGAACCAGCCCCAGCATTTT.

This chain links TRBV7-9 with TRBJ2-1; TRBD2 aligns across 11 bases. Germline V gene data show CDR1 as SEHNR and CDR2 as FQNEAQ (reference sequence). V lost 4 bases, J lost 3 bases, and 11 bases stayed unmatched. The CDR3 extends over 18 amino acids. Here the CDR3 DNA reads TGTGCCAGCAGCTCAAGTTACCTTACTAGCGGGAGCTACAATGAGCAGTTCTTC. This codes for CASSSSYLTSGSYNEQFF.

V and J are TRBV3-1 (or the pseudogene TRBV3-2) and TRBJ2-5; D might be TRBD1 (5 bases). The ends were cut back, 5 bases at V and 2 bases at J, with 18 bases in the middle. The CDR3 is 16 residues long. CDR1 and CDR2 from the germline V gene are LGHDT and YNNKEL (reference sequence). The CDR3 loop reads CASSFPTDRTQETQYF. As DNA, the CDR3 is TGTGCCAGCAGCTTCCCGACCGACAGAACGCAAGAGACCCAGTACTTC.

The genes are TRBV10-3 and TRBJ2-3; 8 bases are a match to TRBD2. This CDR3 spans 14 amino acids. V lost 7 bases, J lost 4 bases, and 7 bases stayed unmatched. Germline CDR1 and CDR2: ENHRY and SYGVKD. CDR3 sequence reads: CAINRGGRSDTQYF. CDR3 coding DNA: TGTGCCATCAACCGGGGCGGGAGGTCAGATACGCAGTATTTT.

In its sample, this clone was seen once. The J gene is TRBJ1-1, the V gene TRBV7-9; D remains ambiguous. CDR1 and CDR2 from the germline V gene are SEHNR and FQNEAQ (reference sequence). With 1 base removed from V and 6 bases from J, the gap between germline ends came to 21 bases. CDR3 length: 17 amino acids. The CDR3 sequence: CASSLEFGKRTQAEAFF. The CDR3 coding sequence is TGTGCCAGCAGCTTAGAGTTCGGAAAGAGAACCCAGGCTGAAGCTTTCTTT.

This chain connects TRBV29-1 to TRBJ2-2; possibly TRBD1 for D (6 bases). The germline V gene encodes CDR1 SQVTM and CDR2 ANQGSEA. Trimming took 4 bases from V and 7 from J, leaving 10 bases between them. This CDR3 contains 12 residues. The CDR3 loop reads CSVGKGHGELFF. In nucleotides, the CDR3 is TGCAGCGTTGGAAAGGGACACGGGGAGCTGTTTTTT.

V and J are TRBV30 and TRBJ2-1, with D tentatively TRBD2 (5 bases). The CDR3 totals 14 residues. Trimming stripped 1 base from V and 0 bases from J, with 7 bases between. Per germline, CDR1 GTSNPN and CDR2 SVGIG (reference sequence). The CDR3 nucleotides are TGTGCCTGGAGTGGCGGACTCTCCTACAATGAGCAGTTCTTC. Translating gives CAWSGGLSYNEQFF.